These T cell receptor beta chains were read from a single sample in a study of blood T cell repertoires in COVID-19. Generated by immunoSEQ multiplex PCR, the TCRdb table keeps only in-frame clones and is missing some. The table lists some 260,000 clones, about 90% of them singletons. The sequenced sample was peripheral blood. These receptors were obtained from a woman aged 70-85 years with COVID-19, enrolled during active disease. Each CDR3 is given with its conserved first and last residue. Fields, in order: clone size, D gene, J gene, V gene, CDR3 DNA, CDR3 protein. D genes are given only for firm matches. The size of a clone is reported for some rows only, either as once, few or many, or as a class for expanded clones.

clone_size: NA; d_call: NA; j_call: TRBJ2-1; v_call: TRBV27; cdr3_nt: TGTGCCAGCAGTCCATCAGGCCAGGGGTACTACAATGAGCAGTTCTTC; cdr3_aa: CASSPSGQGYYNEQFF
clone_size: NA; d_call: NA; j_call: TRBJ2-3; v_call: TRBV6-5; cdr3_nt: TGTGCCAGCAGTTACTCGAGGGAGAAAACAGATACGCAGTATTTT; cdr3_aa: CASSYSREKTDTQYF
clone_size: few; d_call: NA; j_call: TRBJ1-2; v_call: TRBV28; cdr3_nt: TGTGCCAGCAGTTATAGAAACCCCTATGGCTACACCTTC; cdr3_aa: CASSYRNPYGYTF
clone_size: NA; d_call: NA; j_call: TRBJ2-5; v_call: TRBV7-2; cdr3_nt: TGTGCCAGCAGCCTAGTCGGAGGATGGGAGACCCAGTACTTC; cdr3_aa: CASSLVGGWETQYF
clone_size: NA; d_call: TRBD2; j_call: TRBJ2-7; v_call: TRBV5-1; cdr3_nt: TGCGCCAGCAGCTCGGCCGGGACTAGCGGGAGGATCTACGAGCAGTACTTC; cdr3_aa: CASSSAGTSGRIYEQYF
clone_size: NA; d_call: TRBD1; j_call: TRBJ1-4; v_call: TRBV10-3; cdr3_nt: TGTGCCATCAGTGAGAGGACAGGGCATAATGAAAAACTGTTTTTT; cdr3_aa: CAISERTGHNEKLFF
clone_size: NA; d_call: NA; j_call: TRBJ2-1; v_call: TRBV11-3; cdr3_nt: TGTGCCAGCAGCTTAGATCCCCACAGTCACAATGAGCAGTTCTTC; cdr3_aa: CASSLDPHSHNEQFF
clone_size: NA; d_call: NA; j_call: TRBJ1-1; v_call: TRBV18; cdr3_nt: TGTGCCAGCTCACCGCTAGTCTATAACACTGAAGCTTTCTTT; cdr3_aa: CASSPLVYNTEAFF
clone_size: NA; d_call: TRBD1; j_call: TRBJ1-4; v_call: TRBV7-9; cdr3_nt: TGTGCCAGCAGCGGGGACAGACAAACAACTAATGAAAAACTGTTTTTT; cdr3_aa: CASSGDRQTTNEKLFF
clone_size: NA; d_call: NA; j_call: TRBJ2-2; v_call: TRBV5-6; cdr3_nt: TGTGCCAGCAACCACGGTGGTCCGGCGAACACCGGGGAGCTGTTTTTT; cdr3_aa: CASNHGGPANTGELFF
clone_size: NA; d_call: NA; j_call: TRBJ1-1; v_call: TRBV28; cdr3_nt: TGTGCCAGCAGGCAAACAGGAGTTAGGAACACTGAAGCTTTCTTT; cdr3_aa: CASRQTGVRNTEAFF
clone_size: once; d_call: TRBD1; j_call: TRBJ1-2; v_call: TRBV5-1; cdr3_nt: TGCGCCAGCAGCCCGATGGGACAGACGGAAGGGGGCTACACCTTC; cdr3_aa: CASSPMGQTEGGYTF
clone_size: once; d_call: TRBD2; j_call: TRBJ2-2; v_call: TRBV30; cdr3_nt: TGTGCCTGGAGTCGGACTAGCGGGAATAGCGGGGAGCTGTTTTTT; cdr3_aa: CAWSRTSGNSGELFF